This TCR beta chain originates from a study of T cell repertoires in cytomegalovirus infection. Background on the study: It was the public TCR beta signatures that indicated both CMV infection and matching HLA type.

TCRdb re-called the reads through MiXCR, storing one row per CDR3 protein. Of about 110,000 distinct CDR3 sequences in the sample, over 9.5% were seen once. Overall study findings and caveats: Cumulative public TCR beta family frequency identified carriers of CMV plus the relevant HLA. The response measured ex vivo was dominated by TCR beta clonotypes (HLA-C-restricted and CMV-specific).

The CDR3 has 15 residues. V was clipped by 0 bases and J by 7 bases, with 16 bases between them. Germline CDR1 is SGHVS and CDR2 is FQNEAQ. This clonotype has ten or more counts. Its antigen remains unidentified. The genes are TRBV7-8 and TRBJ2-7; no clear D gene. The specimen was PBMCs, sequenced either directly or after in vitro stimulation (not recorded which). The receptor was derived from a human donor in good health (CMV status not recorded). Some clones in this sample may be carry-over from other donors' samples. The CDR3: CASSLASIGYGEQYV. In nucleotides, the CDR3 is TGTGCCAGCAGCTTAGCTAGTATAGGTTACGGGGAGCAGTACGTC.